This TCR beta chain was identified in a study of PD-1 blockade in classical Hodgkin lymphoma. After autologous stem cell transplantation all patients relapsed, and prior brentuximab vedotin exposure differed between cohorts. The CDR3 has 13 amino acids. V was trimmed by 8 bases and J by 6 bases, leaving 16 bases between them. Per the germline V gene, CDR1 is SGHTA and CDR2 is FQGNSA. Sequencing used immunoSEQ multiplex PCR; TCRdb keeps in-frame clones, though not all of them. Of about 93,000 clones listed, 81% are singletons. The sequence came from a human donor with classical Hodgkin lymphoma. The sample was peripheral blood mononuclear cells (PBMCs), taken before the second cycle of nivolumab. This chain joins TRBV7-2 and TRBJ1-1; tentative D call: TRBD1 (5 bases). The CDR3 coding sequence is TGTGCCAGCCGTTCACAGGTTTGGGCTGAAGCTTTCTTT. Translated, it gives CASRSQVWAEAFF.